The 10 T cell receptor beta chains below all came from one sample that was sequenced in a study of T-cell reconstitution after alpha-beta-depleted transplantation in children. Preparation of the TCRbeta library used unique molecular identifiers. TCRdb re-called the PCR reads with MiXCR, one entry per CDR3 protein. The sample lists some 490,000 distinct CDR3 sequences; roughly an eighth were seen once. The sample in question was PBMCs from the stem cell graft donor, obtained from the stem cell graft. The source of these receptors is a human donor who donated a stem cell graft to a child with combined immunodeficiency.

The chain uses TRBV4-3 and TRBJ1-2; D is perhaps TRBD1 (6 bases). This CDR3 contains 14 residues. V shed 1 base and J shed 6 bases, with 12 bases lying between them. CDR1 is LGHNA and CDR2 is YSLEER in the germline V gene. The CDR3 sequence: CASSQGSTGNGYTF. The CDR3 nucleotides read TGCGCCAGCAGCCAAGGTTCGACAGGCAATGGCTACACCTTC.

The chain couples TRBV6-2 or TRBV6-3 to TRBJ2-7; maybe TRBD1 (7 bases). The V end lost 6 bases, the J end lost 0 bases, and 15 bases lay between the germline ends. The CDR3 spans 15 residues. Germline CDR1 reads MNHEY; CDR2 reads SVGEGT. The CDR3 region has the DNA TGTGCCAGCAGGCCCAACAGGGGACTCTCCTACGAGCAGTACTTC. Amino acids: CASRPNRGLSYEQYF.

There are many counts of this clonotype. The rearrangement joins TRBV3-1 to TRBJ2-2; D is ambiguous. V lost 5 bases and J lost 3, with 10 bases in between. This CDR3 contains 14 residues. Germline CDR1 reads LGHDT; CDR2 reads YNNKEL (reference sequence). The CDR3 sequence is CASSTITYTGELFF. DNA of the CDR3: TGTGCCAGCAGCACGATTACCTACACCGGGGAGCTGTTTTTT.

This clonotype was seen a handful of times. V is TRBV4-3 and J is TRBJ2-7, with 10 positions matching TRBD1. V gave up 5 bases and J gave up 5 bases; unmatched junction bases: 9. Germline V gene lookup returns CDR1 LGHNA and CDR2 YSLEER. The CDR3 has 15 amino acids. CDR3 sequence: CASSIRQGAGHEQYF. CDR3 nucleotide sequence: TGCGCCAGCAGCATTAGACAGGGGGCGGGCCACGAGCAGTACTTC.

The chain links TRBV29-1 to TRBJ2-7; D is ambiguous. CDR1 is SQVTM, CDR2 ANQGSEA, per germline. The CDR3 loop spans 13 amino acids. Trimming took off 1 base at V and 2 bases at J, with 9 bases between the two ends. The CDR3 DNA reads as TGCAGCGTTGAAGGCACAGACCCCTACGAGCAGTACTTC. Translating gives CSVEGTDPYEQYF.

This chain connects TRBV20-1 to TRBJ2-3; 9 nucleotides align to TRBD1. V shed 0 bases and J 5 bases; nucleotides not matched to a gene: 6. The germline V gene has CDR1 DFQATT and CDR2 SNEGSKA (reference sequence). This CDR3 is 15 amino acids long. CDR3 nucleotides: TGCAGTGCTAGAGATATGGGACAGGGTGGAGATACGCAGTATTTT. This translates into CSARDMGQGGDTQYF.

This clonotype appeared a few times. This sequence joins TRBV5-5 and TRBJ2-7; 11 bases fit TRBD2. Trimming cost V 0 bases and J 3 bases; bases outside gene matches: 5. This CDR3 region has 16 residues. The germline CDR1 and CDR2 sequences are SGHKS and YYEKEE (reference sequence). CDR3 protein: CASSLVGLAGGYEQYF. Here the CDR3 DNA reads TGTGCCAGCAGCTTGGTCGGGCTAGCGGGGGGCTACGAGCAGTACTTC. The whole variable domain, filled in from reference TRBV5-5 and TRBJ2-7, reads DAGVTQSPTHLIKTRGQQVTLRCSPISGHKSVSWYQQVLGQGPQFIFQYYEKEERGRGNFPDRFSARQFPNYSSELNVNALLLGDSALYLCASSLVGLAGGYEQYFGPGTRLTVT.

The table lists this clonotype with many counts. This chain joins TRBV10-3 and TRBJ1-1; D gene ambiguous. The length of the CDR3 is 14 residues. V lost 4 bases and J 1 base, leaving 10 bases between the germline ends. Germline CDR1 reads ENHRY; CDR2 reads SYGVKD. CDR3 amino acids: CAISAGNPNTEAFF. Here the CDR3 DNA reads TGTGCCATCAGTGCGGGCAACCCGAACACTGAAGCTTTCTTT.

CDR3 protein: CASKTQVSGANVLTF. The CDR3 DNA sequence: TGTGCCAGCAAAACACAGGTATCTGGGGCCAACGTCCTGACTTTC. The chain has TRBV6-1 and TRBJ2-6; tentatively, D is TRBD1 (5 bases). V was pared by 7 bases and J by 1 base, with 11 bases between. The germline CDR1 and CDR2 sequences are MNHNS and SASEGT. The CDR3 length is 15 residues.

The genes are TRBV7-9 and TRBJ1-1, with D possibly matching TRBD1 (6 bases). The V gene lost 1 base and the J gene lost 10 bases, with 19 bases spanning the gap. Germline values: CDR1 SEHNR, CDR2 FQNEAQ (reference sequence). The CDR3 extends over 15 amino acids. The DNA of the CDR3 is TGTGCCAGCAGCTTAGAGTCAGGGGCCCCCTGGGGAGCTTTCTTT. Protein product: CASSLESGAPWGAFF.